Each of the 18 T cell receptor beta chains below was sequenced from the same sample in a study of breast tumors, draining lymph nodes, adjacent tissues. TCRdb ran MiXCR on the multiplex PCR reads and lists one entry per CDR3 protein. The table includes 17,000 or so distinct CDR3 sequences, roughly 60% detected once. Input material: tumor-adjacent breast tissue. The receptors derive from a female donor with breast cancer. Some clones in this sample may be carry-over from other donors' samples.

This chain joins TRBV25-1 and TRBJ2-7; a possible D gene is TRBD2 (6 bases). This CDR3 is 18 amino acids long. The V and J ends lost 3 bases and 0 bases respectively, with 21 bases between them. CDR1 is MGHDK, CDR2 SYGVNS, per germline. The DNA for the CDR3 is TGTGCCAGCAGTGAGCGGGGCGGTAACGGGAGTTCCTCCTACGAGCAGTACTTC. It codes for CASSERGGNGSSSYEQYF.

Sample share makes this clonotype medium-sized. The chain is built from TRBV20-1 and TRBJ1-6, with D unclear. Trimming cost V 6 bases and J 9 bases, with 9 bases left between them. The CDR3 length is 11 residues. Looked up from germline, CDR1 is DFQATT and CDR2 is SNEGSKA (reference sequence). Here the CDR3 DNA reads TGCAGTGCGCGGTTGGGTTCACCCCTCCACTTT. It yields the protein CSARLGSPLHF.

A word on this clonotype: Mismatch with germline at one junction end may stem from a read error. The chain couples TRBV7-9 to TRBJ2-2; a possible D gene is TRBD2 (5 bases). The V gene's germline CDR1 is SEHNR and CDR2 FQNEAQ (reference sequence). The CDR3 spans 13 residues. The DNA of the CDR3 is TGTGCCAGCAGCCAAGGGAACACCGGGGAGCTGTCTTTT. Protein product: CASSQGNTGELSF. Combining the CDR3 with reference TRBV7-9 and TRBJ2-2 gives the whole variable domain DTGVSQNPRHKITKRGQNVTFRCDPISEHNRLYWYRQTLGQGPEFLTYFQNEAQLEKSRLLSDRFSAERPKGSFSTLEIQRTEQGDSAMYLCASSQGNTGELSFGEGSRLTVL.

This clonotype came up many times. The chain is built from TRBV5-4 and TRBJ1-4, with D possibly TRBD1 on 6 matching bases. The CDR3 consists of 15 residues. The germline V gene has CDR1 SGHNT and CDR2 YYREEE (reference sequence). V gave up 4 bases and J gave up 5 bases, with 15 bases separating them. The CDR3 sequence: CASSTNRAVNEKLFF. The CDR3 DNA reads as TGTGCCAGCAGCACTAACAGGGCCGTCAATGAAAAACTGTTTTTT.

CDR3 residues: CSARRGRTHEQYF. The CDR3 region has the DNA TGCAGTGCTAGACGCGGGAGGACCCACGAGCAGTACTTC. V usage is TRBV20-1 and J usage is TRBJ2-7, with TRBD2 identical over 8 bases. The CDR3 is 13 residues long. Trimming removed 2 bases from V and 5 bases from J; junction bases left unmatched: 5. Per germline, CDR1 DFQATT and CDR2 SNEGSKA (reference sequence).

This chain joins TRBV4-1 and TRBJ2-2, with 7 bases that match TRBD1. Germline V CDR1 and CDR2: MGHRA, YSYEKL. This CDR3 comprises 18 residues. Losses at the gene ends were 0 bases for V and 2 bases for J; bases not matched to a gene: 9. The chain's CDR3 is CASSQDPIGTDNTGELFF. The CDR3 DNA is TGCGCCAGCAGCCAAGATCCTATTGGGACAGATAACACCGGGGAGCTGTTTTTT.

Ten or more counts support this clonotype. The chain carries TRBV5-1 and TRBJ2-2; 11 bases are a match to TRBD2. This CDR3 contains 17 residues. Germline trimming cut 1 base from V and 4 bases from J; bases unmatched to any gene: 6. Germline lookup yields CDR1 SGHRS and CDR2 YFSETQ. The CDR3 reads CASSLPLAGAITGELFF. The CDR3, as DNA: TGCGCCAGCAGCTTGCCACTAGCGGGGGCCATCACCGGGGAGCTGTTTTTT.

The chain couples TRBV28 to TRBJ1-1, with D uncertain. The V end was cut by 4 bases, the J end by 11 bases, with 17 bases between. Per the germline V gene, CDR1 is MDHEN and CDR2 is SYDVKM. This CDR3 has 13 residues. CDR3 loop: CASSWVGRAVAFF. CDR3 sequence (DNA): TGTGCCAGCAGTTGGGTGGGTCGGGCAGTGGCTTTCTTT.

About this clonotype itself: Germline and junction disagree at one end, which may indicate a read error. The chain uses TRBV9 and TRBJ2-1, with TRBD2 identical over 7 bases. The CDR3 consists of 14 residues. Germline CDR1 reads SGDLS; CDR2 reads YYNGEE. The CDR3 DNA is TGTGCCAGCAGCGAACTAGCGTCATACAATGCGCAGTTCTTC. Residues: CASSELASYNAQFF. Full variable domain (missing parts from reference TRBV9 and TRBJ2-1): DSGVTQTPKHLITATGQRVTLRCSPRSGDLSVYWYQQSLDQGLQFLIQYYNGEERAKGNILERFSAQQFPDLHSELNLSSLELGDSALYFCASSELASYNAQFFGPGTRLTVL.

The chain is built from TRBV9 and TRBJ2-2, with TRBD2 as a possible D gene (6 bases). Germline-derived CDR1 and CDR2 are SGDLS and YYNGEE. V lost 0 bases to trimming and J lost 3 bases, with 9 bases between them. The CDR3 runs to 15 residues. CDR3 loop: CASSVEWEDTGELFF. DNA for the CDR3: TGTGCCAGCAGCGTAGAATGGGAGGACACCGGGGAGCTGTTTTTT. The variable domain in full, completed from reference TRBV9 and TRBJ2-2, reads DSGVTQTPKHLITATGQRVTLRCSPRSGDLSVYWYQQSLDQGLQFLIQYYNGEERAKGNILERFSAQQFPDLHSELNLSSLELGDSALYFCASSVEWEDTGELFFGEGSRLTVL.

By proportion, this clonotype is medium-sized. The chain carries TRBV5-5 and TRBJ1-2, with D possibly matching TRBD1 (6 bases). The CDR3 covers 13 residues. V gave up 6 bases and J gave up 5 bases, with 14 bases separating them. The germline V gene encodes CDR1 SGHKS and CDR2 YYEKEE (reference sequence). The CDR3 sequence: CASTQDRQYGYTF. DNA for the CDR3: TGTGCCAGCACCCAGGACAGACAATATGGCTACACCTTC.

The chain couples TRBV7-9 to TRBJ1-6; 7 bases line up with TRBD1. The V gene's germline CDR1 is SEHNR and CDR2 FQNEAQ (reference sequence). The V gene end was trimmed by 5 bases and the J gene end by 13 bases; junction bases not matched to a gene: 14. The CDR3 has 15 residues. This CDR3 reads CASSVGGGRGTPLHF. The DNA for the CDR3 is TGTGCCAGCAGCGTAGGTGGGGGCAGGGGGACCCCCCTCCACTTT.

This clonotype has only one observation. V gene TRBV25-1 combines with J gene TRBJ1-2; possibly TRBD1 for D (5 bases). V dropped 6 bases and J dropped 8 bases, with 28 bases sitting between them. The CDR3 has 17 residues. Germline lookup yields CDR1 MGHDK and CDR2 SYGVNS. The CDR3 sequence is CASRDPQLGDSKGGYTF. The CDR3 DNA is TGTGCCAGCAGGGACCCACAGTTGGGGGATTCTAAAGGGGGCTACACCTTC.

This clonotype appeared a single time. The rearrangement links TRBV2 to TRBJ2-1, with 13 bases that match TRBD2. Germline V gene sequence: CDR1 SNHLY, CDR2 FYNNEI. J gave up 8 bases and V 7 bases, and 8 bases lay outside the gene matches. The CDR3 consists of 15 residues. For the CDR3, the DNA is TGTGCCAGCAAATTCGGACTAGCGGGGGTGGATGAGCAGTTCTTC. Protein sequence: CASKFGLAGVDEQFF.

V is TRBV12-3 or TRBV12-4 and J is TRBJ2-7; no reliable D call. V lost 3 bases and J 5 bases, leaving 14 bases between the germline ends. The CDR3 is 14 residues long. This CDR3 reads CASSFTWGSHEQYF. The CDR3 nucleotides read TGTGCCAGCAGTTTCACCTGGGGATCCCACGAGCAGTACTTC.

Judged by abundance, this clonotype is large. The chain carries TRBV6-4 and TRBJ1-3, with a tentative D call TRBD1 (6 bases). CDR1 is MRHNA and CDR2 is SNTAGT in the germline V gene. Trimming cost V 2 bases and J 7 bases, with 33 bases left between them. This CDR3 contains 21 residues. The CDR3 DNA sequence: TGTGCCAGCAGTGACACCGACTTCCAGGACAGCAAACAGTTATGTAGGAACACCATATATTTT. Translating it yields CASSDTDFQDSKQLCRNTIYF.

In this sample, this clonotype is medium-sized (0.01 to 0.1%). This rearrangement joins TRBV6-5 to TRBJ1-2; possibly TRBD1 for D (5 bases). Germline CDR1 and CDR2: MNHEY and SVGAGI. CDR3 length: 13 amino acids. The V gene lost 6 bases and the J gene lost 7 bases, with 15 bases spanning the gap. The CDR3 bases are TGTGCCAGCAGGGGTTCGTCAGGGCCTGGCTACACCTTC. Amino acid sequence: CASRGSSGPGYTF.

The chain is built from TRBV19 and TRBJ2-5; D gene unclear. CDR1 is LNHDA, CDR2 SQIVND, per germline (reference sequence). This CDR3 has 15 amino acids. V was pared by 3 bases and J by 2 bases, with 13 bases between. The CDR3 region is CASSMASVPQETQYF. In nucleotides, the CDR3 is TGTGCCAGTAGTATGGCATCGGTTCCTCAAGAGACCCAGTACTTC.